One and the same sample provided the 6 T cell receptor beta chains below, sequenced in a study of response to subunit inactivated influenza vaccine. TCRdb reprocessed the RT-PCR reads with MiXCR, giving one entry per CDR3 protein. The sample comprises hundreds of thousands of distinct CDR3 sequences, about 25% of which are singletons, and over 1.5% rests with the top ten. This specimen consisted of CD4+ T cells sorted from PBMCs, obtained about 5 days after vaccination. Receptor source: a man in his fifties who received an inactivated influenza vaccine.

The chain has TRBV7-2 and TRBJ2-1; perhaps TRBD2 as D (5 bases). Germline V gene sequence: CDR1 SGHTA, CDR2 FQGNSA. With 3 bases removed from V and 8 bases from J, the gap between germline ends came to 17 bases. The CDR3 has 15 residues. CDR3 loop: CASSFAGYVLDEQFF. The CDR3 coding sequence is TGTGCCAGCAGCTTCGCGGGCTACGTACTGGATGAGCAGTTCTTC.

The chain has TRBV24-1 and TRBJ2-2, with TRBD2 matching over 7 bases. Germline V gives CDR1 KGHDR, CDR2 SFDVKD. With 7 bases clipped from V and 6 bases from J, the junction kept 10 bases outside the gene matches. The CDR3 contains 15 residues. CDR3 loop: CATRGSAGRAGELFF. The CDR3 DNA follows: TGTGCCACCAGAGGTTCGGCAGGGAGGGCCGGGGAGCTGTTTTTT.

The chain carries TRBV10-3 and TRBJ2-5; 13 nucleotides align to TRBD2. Germline V gene lookup returns CDR1 ENHRY and CDR2 SYGVKD. J lost 3 bases, V lost 4 bases, and 5 bases had no gene match. The length of the CDR3 is 16 residues. The CDR3 DNA reads as TGTGCCATCAGTGGGACTAGCGGGGGACGAAAAGAGACCCAGTACTTC. Amino acids: CAISGTSGGRKETQYF.

The V call is TRBV9, the J call TRBJ2-2; D not resolved. The germline V gene encodes CDR1 SGDLS and CDR2 YYNGEE. V shed 0 bases and J shed 6 bases, with 6 bases lying between them. The CDR3 contains 13 residues. In DNA form, the CDR3 reads TGTGCCAGCAGCGTAGAATCTGCCGGGGAGCTGTTTTTT. Its translation is CASSVESAGELFF.

The chain couples TRBV3-1 to TRBJ2-7; D is unclear. There are 15 residues in the CDR3. Germline assignment: CDR1 LGHDT and CDR2 YNNKEL (reference sequence). The V and J ends lost 1 base and 0 bases respectively, with 10 bases between them. CDR3 protein: CASSQGALSSYEQYF. The DNA for the CDR3 is TGTGCCAGCAGCCAAGGGGCGCTTAGCTCCTACGAGCAGTACTTC.

This clonotype was recorded at least ten times. This chain links TRBV7-2 with TRBJ2-3; D remains unclear. CDR3 length: 13 amino acids. Between the trimmed V and J ends, which lost 8 bases and 2 bases, there was a span of 11 bases. Germline lookup yields CDR1 SGHTA and CDR2 FQGNSA. The CDR3 DNA is TGTGCCAGCTCCCCTAGAGTCACAGATACGCAGTATTTT. Translating gives CASSPRVTDTQYF.